This T cell receptor (beta chain) was obtained from a study of radiotherapy plus CTLA-4 blockade in lung cancer. Only in-frame clones appear in the TCRdb table, and some are missing; sequencing was by immunoSEQ multiplex PCR. The sample consists of tens of thousands of clones, approximately 80% of them appearing once. CDR1 and CDR2 from the germline V gene are SGHRS and YFSETQ. The CDR3 consists of 14 residues. V lost 4 bases to trimming and J lost 1 base; unmatched junction nucleotides: 4. The sample here was peripheral blood, taken from a patient treated with radiotherapy plus ipilimumab. The chain carries TRBV5-1 and TRBJ1-1; the match to TRBD1 covers 7 bases. The sequence came from a human donor with non-small cell lung cancer who had stable disease on radiotherapy plus ipilimumab. CDR3 loop: CASSTNRGNTEAFF. CDR3 coding DNA: TGCGCCAGCAGCACGAACAGGGGGAACACTGAAGCTTTCTTT.